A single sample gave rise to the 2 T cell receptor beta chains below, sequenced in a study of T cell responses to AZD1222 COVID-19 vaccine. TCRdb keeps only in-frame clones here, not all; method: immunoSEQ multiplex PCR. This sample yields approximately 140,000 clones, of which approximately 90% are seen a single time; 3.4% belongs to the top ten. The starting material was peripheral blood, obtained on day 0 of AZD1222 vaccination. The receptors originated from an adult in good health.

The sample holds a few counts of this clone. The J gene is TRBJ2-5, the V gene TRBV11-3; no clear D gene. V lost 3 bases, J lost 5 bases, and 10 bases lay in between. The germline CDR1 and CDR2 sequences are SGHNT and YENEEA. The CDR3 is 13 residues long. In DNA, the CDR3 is TGTGCCAGCAGCTTGGGTGTATTGGAGACCCAGTACTTC. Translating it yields CASSLGVLETQYF.

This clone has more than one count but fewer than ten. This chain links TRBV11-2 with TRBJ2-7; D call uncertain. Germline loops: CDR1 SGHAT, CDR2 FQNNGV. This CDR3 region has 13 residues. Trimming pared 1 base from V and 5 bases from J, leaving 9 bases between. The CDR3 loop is CASSLVGQNEQYF. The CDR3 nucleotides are TGTGCCAGCAGCTTAGTGGGTCAGAACGAGCAGTACTTC.